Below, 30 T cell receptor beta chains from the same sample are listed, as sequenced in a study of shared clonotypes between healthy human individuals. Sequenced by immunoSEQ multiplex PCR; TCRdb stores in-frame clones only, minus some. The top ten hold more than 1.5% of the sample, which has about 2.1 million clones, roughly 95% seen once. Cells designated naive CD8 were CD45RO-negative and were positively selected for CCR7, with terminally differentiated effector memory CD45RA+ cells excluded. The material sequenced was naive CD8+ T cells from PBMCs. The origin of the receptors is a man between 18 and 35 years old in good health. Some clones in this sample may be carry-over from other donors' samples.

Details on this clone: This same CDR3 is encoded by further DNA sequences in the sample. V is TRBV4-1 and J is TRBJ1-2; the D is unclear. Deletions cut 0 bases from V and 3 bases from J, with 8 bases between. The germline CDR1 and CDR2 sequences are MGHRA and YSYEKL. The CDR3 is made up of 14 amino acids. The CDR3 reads CASSQDRGDYGYTF. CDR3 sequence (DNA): TGCGCCAGCAGCCAAGATCGGGGTGACTATGGCTACACCTTC.

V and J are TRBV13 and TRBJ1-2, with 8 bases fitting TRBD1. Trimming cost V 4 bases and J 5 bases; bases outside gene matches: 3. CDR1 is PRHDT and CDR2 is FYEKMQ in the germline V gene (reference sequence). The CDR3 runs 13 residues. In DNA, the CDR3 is TGTGCCAGCAGCTCAGGGGGCCTTTATGGCTACACCTTC. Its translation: CASSSGGLYGYTF.

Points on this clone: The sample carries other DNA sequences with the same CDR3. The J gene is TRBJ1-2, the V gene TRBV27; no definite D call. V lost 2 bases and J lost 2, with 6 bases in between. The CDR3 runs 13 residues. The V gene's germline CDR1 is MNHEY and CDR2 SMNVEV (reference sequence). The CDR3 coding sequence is TGTGCCAGCAGTTTAACCGTAAACTATGGCTACACCTTC. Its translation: CASSLTVNYGYTF.

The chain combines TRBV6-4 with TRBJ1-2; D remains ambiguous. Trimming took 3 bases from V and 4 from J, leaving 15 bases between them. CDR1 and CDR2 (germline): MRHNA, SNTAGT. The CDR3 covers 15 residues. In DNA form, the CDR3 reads TGTGCCAGCAGTGAATCGGACGCATCCTTCTATGGCTACACCTTC. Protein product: CASSESDASFYGYTF.

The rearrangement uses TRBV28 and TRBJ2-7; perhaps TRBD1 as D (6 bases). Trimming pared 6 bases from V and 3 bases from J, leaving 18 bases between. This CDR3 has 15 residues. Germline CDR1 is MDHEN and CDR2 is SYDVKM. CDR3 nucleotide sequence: TGTGCCAGCAGCCTCGTCCAGGGGTTTCTCTACGAGCAGTACTTC. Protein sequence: CASSLVQGFLYEQYF. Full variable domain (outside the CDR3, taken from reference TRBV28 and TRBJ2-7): DVKVTQSSRYLVKRTGEKVFLECVQDMDHENMFWYRQDPGLGLRLIYFSYDVKMKEKGDIPEGYSVSREKKERFSLILESASTNQTSMYLCASSLVQGFLYEQYFGPGTRLTVT.

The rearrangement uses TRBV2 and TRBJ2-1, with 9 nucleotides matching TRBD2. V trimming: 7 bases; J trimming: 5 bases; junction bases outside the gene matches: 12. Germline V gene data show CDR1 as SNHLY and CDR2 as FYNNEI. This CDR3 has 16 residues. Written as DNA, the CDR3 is TGTGCCAGCATTAATCGGCGGGAGGGATTCAACAATGAGCAGTTCTTC. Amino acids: CASINRREGFNNEQFF. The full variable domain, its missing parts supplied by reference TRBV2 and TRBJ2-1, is EPEVTQTPSHQVTQMGQEVILRCVPISNHLYFYWYRQILGQKVEFLVSFYNNEISEKSEIFDDQFSVERPDGSNFTLKIRSTKLEDSAMYFCASINRREGFNNEQFFGPGTRLTVL.

The CDR3: CASSEALRQGAYEQYF. The CDR3 region has the DNA TGTGCCAGCAGTGAAGCGCTTCGACAGGGGGCCTACGAGCAGTACTTC. The chain links TRBV2 to TRBJ2-7; 9 bases map to TRBD1. Germline trimming cut 0 bases from V and 2 bases from J; bases unmatched to any gene: 5. Germline CDR1 is SNHLY and CDR2 is FYNNEI. The length of the CDR3 is 16 residues.

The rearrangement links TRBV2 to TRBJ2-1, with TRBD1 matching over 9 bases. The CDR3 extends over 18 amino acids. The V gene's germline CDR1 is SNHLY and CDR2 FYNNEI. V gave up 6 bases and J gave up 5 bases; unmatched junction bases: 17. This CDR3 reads CASRDRTPRDRANNEQFF. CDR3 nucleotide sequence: TGTGCCAGCAGAGATAGGACCCCCCGGGACAGGGCCAACAATGAGCAGTTCTTC.

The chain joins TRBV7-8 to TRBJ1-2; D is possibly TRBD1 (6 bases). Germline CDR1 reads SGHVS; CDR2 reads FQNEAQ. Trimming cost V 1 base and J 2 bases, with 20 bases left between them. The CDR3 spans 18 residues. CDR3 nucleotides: TGTGCCAGCAGCTTAGTTCGGCACAGGGAAGACGAAAACTATGGCTACACCTTC. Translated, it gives CASSLVRHREDENYGYTF. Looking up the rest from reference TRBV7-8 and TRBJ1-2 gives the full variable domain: GAGVSQSPRYKVAKRGQDVALRCDPISGHVSLFWYQQALGQGPEFLTYFQNEAQLDKSGLPSDRFFAERPEGSVSTLKIQRTQQEDSAVYLCASSLVRHREDENYGYTFGSGTRLTVV.

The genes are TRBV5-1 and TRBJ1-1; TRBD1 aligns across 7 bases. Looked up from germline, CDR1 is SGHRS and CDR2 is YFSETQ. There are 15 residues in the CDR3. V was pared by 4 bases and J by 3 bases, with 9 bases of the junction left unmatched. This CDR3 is CASSQGTAGDTEAFF. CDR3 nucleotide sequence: TGCGCCAGCAGCCAAGGGACAGCGGGGGACACTGAAGCTTTCTTT.

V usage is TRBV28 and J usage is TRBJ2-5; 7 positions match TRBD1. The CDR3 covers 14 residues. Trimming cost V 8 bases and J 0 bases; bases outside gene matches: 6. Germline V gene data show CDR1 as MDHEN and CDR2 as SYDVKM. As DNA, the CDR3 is TGTGCCAGCGTTAGGGACAGAGACCAAGAGACCCAGTACTTC. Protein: CASVRDRDQETQYF.

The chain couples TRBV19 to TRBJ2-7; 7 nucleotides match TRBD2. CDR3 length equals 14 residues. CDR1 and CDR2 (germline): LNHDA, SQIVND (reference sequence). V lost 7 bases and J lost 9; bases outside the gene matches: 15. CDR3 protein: CASISPGEGRGQYF. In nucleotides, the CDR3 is TGTGCCAGTATTTCACCCGGTGAGGGGAGGGGGCAGTACTTC.

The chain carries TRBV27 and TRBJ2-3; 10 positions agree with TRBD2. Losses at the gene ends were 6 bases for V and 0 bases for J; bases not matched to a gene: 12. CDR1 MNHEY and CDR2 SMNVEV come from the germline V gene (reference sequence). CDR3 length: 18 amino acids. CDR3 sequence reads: CASRKFGLAGVSTDTQYF. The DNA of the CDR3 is TGTGCCAGCAGAAAATTTGGGCTAGCGGGGGTTAGCACAGATACGCAGTATTTT.

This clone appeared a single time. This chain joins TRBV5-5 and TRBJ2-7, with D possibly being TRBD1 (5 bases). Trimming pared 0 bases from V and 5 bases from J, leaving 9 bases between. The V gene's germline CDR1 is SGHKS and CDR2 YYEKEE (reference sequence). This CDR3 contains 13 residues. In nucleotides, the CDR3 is TGTGCCAGCAGCTTGGAAGGGGCCCACGAGCAGTACTTC. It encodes CASSLEGAHEQYF.

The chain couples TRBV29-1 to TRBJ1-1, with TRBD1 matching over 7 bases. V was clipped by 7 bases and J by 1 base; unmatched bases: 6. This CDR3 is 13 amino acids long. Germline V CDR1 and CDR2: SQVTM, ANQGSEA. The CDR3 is CSDATGANTEAFF. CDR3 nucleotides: TGCAGCGACGCAACAGGGGCGAACACTGAAGCTTTCTTT.

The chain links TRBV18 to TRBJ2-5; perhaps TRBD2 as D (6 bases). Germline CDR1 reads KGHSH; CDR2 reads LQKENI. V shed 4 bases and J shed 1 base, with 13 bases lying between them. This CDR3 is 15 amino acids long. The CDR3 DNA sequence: TGTGCCAGCTCACTGGGGGGACGGACCCAAGAGACCCAGTACTTC. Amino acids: CASSLGGRTQETQYF.

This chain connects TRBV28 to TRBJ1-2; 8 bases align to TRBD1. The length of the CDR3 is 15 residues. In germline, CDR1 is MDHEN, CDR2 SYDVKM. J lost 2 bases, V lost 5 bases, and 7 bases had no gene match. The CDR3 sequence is CASSPETGVNYGYTF. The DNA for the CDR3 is TGTGCCAGCAGTCCGGAGACAGGGGTAAACTATGGCTACACCTTC.

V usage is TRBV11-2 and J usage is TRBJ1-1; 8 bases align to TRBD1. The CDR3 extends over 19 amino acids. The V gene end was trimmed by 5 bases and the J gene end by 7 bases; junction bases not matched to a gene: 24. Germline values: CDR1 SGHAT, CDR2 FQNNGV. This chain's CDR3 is CASSPYVSGGQDSLGEAFF. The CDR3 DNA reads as TGTGCCAGCAGCCCTTATGTCTCCGGGGGACAGGACTCCCTCGGTGAAGCTTTCTTT.

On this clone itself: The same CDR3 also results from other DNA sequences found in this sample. The CDR3 sequence is CAWSVGLAEQFF. The CDR3 nucleotides are TGTGCCTGGAGTGTGGGTCTAGCGGAGCAGTTCTTC. V usage is TRBV30 and J usage is TRBJ2-1; D might be TRBD2 (6 bases). V lost 0 bases, J lost 10 bases, and 10 bases lay in between. The length of the CDR3 is 12 residues. Germline V gives CDR1 GTSNPN, CDR2 SVGIG (reference sequence).

The CDR3 region has the DNA TGTGCCAGCACGGGTACCCGGGGCGATCAGCCCCAGCATTTT. Protein: CASTGTRGDQPQHF. The chain uses TRBV28 and TRBJ1-5; a possible D gene is TRBD1 (5 bases). Trimming shortened V by 7 bases and J by 5 bases, and 15 bases separated the two germline ends. The CDR3 consists of 14 residues. CDR1 is MDHEN and CDR2 is SYDVKM in the germline V gene.

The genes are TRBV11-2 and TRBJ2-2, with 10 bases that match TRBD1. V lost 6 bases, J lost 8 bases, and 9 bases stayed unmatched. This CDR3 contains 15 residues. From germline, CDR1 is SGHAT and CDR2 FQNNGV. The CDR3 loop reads CASSLQTGGRGELFF. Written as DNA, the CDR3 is TGTGCCAGCAGTTTACAGACAGGGGGCAGGGGGGAGCTGTTTTTT. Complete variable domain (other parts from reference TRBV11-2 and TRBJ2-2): EAGVAQSPRYKIIEKRQSVAFWCNPISGHATLYWYQQILGQGPKLLIQFQNNGVVDDSQLPKDRFSAERLKGVDSTLKIQPAKLEDSAVYLCASSLQTGGRGELFFGEGSRLTVL.

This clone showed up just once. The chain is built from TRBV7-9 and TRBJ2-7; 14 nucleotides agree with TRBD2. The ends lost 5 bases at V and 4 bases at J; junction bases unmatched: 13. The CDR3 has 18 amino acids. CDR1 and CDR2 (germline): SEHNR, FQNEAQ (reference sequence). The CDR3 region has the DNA TGTGCCAGCAGCCCCGATAAATCTAGGACTAGCGGGAGGTACGAGCAGTACTTC. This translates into CASSPDKSRTSGRYEQYF. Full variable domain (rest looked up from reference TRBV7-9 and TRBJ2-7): DTGVSQNPRHKITKRGQNVTFRCDPISEHNRLYWYRQTLGQGPEFLTYFQNEAQLEKSRLLSDRFSAERPKGSFSTLEIQRTEQGDSAMYLCASSPDKSRTSGRYEQYFGPGTRLTVT.

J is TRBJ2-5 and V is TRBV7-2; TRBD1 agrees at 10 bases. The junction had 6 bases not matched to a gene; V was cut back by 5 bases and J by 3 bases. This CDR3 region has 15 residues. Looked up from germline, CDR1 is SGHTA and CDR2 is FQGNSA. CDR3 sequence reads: CASSQDRGPKETQYF. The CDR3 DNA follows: TGTGCCAGCAGCCAAGACAGGGGGCCCAAAGAGACCCAGTACTTC.

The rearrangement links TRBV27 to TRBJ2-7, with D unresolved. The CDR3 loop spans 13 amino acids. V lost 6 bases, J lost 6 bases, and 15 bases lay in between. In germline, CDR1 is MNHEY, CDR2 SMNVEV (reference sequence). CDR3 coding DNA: TGTGCCAGCAGCCAGACCGGTACCGGCGAGCAGTACTTC. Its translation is CASSQTGTGEQYF.

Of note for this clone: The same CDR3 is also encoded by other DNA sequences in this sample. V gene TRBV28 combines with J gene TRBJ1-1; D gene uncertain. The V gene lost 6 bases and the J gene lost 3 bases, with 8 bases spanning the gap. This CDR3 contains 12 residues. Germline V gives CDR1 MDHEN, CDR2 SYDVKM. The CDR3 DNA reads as TGTGCCAGCAGCCCAGGAGACACTGAAGCTTTCTTT. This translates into CASSPGDTEAFF.

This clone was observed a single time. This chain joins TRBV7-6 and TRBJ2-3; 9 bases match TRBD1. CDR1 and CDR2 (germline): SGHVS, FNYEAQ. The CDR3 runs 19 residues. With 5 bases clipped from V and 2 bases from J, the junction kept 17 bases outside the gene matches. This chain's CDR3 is CASSLGQGTLPRHTDTQYF. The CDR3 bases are TGTGCCAGCAGCCTGGGACAGGGAACTCTCCCGAGGCACACAGATACGCAGTATTTT.

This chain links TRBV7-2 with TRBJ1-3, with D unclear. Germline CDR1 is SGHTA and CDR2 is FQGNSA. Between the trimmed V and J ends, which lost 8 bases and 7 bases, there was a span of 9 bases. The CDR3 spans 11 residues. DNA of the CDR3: TGTGCCAGCGAGTCGGTGAACACCATATATTTT. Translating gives CASESVNTIYF.

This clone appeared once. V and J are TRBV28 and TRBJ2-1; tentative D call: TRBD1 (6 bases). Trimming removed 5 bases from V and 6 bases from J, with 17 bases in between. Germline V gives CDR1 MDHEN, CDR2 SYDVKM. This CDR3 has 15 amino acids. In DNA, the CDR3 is TGTGCCAGCAGTCTACCTTCCCTACAGGGCAATGAGCAGTTCTTC. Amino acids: CASSLPSLQGNEQFF.

The CDR3 region is CASRNRDYRKSWEQYF. In DNA form, the CDR3 reads TGTGCCAGCAGGAACCGGGACTACCGAAAATCCTGGGAGCAGTACTTC. The rearrangement uses TRBV6-4 and TRBJ2-7; 7 nucleotides line up with TRBD2. CDR3 length equals 16 residues. V was clipped by 6 bases and J by 7 bases; unmatched bases: 18. In germline, CDR1 is MRHNA, CDR2 SNTAGT.

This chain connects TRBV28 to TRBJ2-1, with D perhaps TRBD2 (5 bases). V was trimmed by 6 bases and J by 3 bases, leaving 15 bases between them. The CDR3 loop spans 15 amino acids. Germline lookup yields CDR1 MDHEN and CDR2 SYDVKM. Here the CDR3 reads CASSQPRELYNEQFF. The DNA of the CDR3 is TGTGCCAGCAGCCAACCCCGGGAACTCTACAATGAGCAGTTCTTC.